These 3 T cell receptor beta chains were all obtained from the same sample, sequenced in a study of blood T cell repertoires in COVID-19 (TCRdb year 2020). Preparation of the library involved the immunoSEQ multiplex PCR assay. In its TCRdb copy, this immuneACCESS table keeps in-frame sequences only and misses some clones. Where compared with another copy, unresolved V genes explain less than half of these, and the others have no known cause. The sample table contains about 300,000 clones; only one count was recorded for 85% of them. About 2.5% of the sample belongs to the ten largest clones. Source material: PBMCs or T cells enriched from blood (not recorded which). The receptors shown here come from a woman in her forties or fifties who had recovered from COVID-19.

CDR3 nucleotides: TGCGCCAGCAGCGTAGGACTAGCTAGCAATGAGCAGTTCTTC. Translated, it gives CASSVGLASNEQFF. The chain uses TRBV5-1 and TRBJ2-1; 8 bases map to TRBD2. Germline CDR1 and CDR2: SGHRS and YFSETQ. J gave up 6 bases and V 4 bases, and 6 bases lay outside the gene matches. The CDR3 contains 14 residues.

The chain recombines TRBV7-7 with TRBJ2-3; 8 nucleotides match TRBD2. With 5 bases clipped from V and 6 bases from J, the junction kept 19 bases outside the gene matches. This CDR3 contains 18 residues. Germline CDR1 SSHAT, CDR2 FNYEAQ (reference sequence). This CDR3 is CASSRLGAEAGDADTQYF. The CDR3 nucleotides are TGTGCCAGCAGCCGGCTAGGGGCGGAAGCGGGAGATGCGGATACGCAGTATTTT.

This clone was observed once. The junction does not match germline at one end; this may be a read error. The chain carries TRBV24-1 and TRBJ2-3; the match to TRBD1 covers 7 bases. This CDR3 region has 10 residues. Per the germline V gene, CDR1 is KGHDR and CDR2 is SFDVKD. The CDR3 is CATSDYGTAF. Written as DNA, the CDR3 is TGTGCCACCAGTGATTACGGGACAGCTTTT.